Each of the 8 T cell receptor beta chains below was sequenced from the same sample in a study of beta chain features in type 1 diabetes. cDNA synthesis used the whole RNA isolate, giving expressed TCRB sequences. Clones were read by immunoSEQ multiplex PCR, and TCRdb kept only the in-frame ones, dropping some. The profile shows under 400,000 clones, about 15% of them singletons. Sequenced input: central memory CD4+ T cells from blood. These TCRs come from a man aged 25-45 years in good health.

The genes are TRBV7-2 and TRBJ2-3; TRBD1 matches at 7 bases. After removal of 3 bases from V and 4 bases from J, the junction contained 1 base not matched to a gene. Germline CDR1 reads SGHTA; CDR2 reads FQGNSA. The CDR3 length is 13 residues. CDR3 sequence reads: CASSLTGPDTQYF. DNA of the CDR3: TGTGCCAGCAGCTTGACAGGGCCAGATACGCAGTATTTT.

This clone was observed a handful of times. The chain joins TRBV13 to TRBJ1-5; perhaps TRBD1 as D (5 bases). This CDR3 is built from 14 residues. The V and J ends lost 5 bases and 1 base respectively, with 9 bases between them. Germline V gene lookup returns CDR1 PRHDT and CDR2 FYEKMQ (reference sequence). CDR3 sequence: CASSLGGSNQPQHF. CDR3 sequence (DNA): TGTGCCAGCAGCCTTGGGGGAAGCAATCAGCCCCAGCATTTT.

This clone was detected many times. The chain uses TRBV5-1 and TRBJ2-1, with 11 positions matching TRBD2. The CDR3 covers 16 residues. CDR1 and CDR2 from the germline V gene are SGHRS and YFSETQ. V lost 4 bases and J lost 5; bases outside the gene matches: 8. The CDR3 protein is CASSVTGTSGNNEQFF. CDR3 coding DNA: TGCGCCAGCAGCGTAACCGGGACTAGCGGCAACAATGAGCAGTTCTTC.

This chain uses TRBV5-4 with TRBJ1-5; D remains ambiguous. The germline gives CDR1 SGHNT, CDR2 YYREEE (reference sequence). The length of the CDR3 is 14 residues. Trimming shortened V by 2 bases and J by 1 base, and 7 bases separated the two germline ends. The CDR3 here is CASSLGMSNQPQHF. CDR3 DNA: TGTGCCAGCAGCTTAGGTATGAGCAATCAGCCCCAGCATTTT.

The chain joins TRBV6-6 to TRBJ2-7, with D hard to call. Germline V gene data show CDR1 as MNHNY and CDR2 as SVGAGI (reference sequence). The CDR3 extends over 12 amino acids. Trimming stripped 7 bases from V and 3 bases from J, with 10 bases between. The CDR3 loop reads CASTNWGYEQYV. The CDR3 bases are TGTGCCAGCACCAACTGGGGCTACGAGCAGTACGTC.

In its sample, this clone was seen many times. The gene calls are TRBV19 and TRBJ2-1, with D unresolved. The ends were cut back, 3 bases at V and 5 bases at J, with 11 bases in the middle. Germline CDR1 is LNHDA and CDR2 is SQIVND (reference sequence). The CDR3 has 14 residues. The CDR3 DNA reads as TGTGCCAGTAGTATGAAAGTAGAAAACAATGAGCAGTTCTTC. Its translation is CASSMKVENNEQFF.

This clone showed up just a few times. The genes are TRBV5-1 and TRBJ1-2, with D unresolved. Germline V gene data show CDR1 as SGHRS and CDR2 as YFSETQ. The CDR3 runs to 15 residues. The V end lost 0 bases, the J end lost 0 bases, and 9 bases lay between the germline ends. CDR3 in amino acids: CASSLDDGANYGYTF. The CDR3 coding sequence is TGCGCCAGCAGCTTGGACGACGGAGCTAACTATGGCTACACCTTC.

This clone was counted at least ten times. The rearrangement uses TRBV7-9 and TRBJ1-1; possible D gene TRBD1, 5 bases. This CDR3 comprises 13 residues. The germline V gene encodes CDR1 SEHNR and CDR2 FQNEAQ (reference sequence). V shed 7 bases and J shed 7 bases, with 16 bases lying between them. The CDR3 DNA is TGTGCCAGCACCGTGGGGCGCGTAGGTGAAGCTTTCTTT. This translates into CASTVGRVGEAFF.